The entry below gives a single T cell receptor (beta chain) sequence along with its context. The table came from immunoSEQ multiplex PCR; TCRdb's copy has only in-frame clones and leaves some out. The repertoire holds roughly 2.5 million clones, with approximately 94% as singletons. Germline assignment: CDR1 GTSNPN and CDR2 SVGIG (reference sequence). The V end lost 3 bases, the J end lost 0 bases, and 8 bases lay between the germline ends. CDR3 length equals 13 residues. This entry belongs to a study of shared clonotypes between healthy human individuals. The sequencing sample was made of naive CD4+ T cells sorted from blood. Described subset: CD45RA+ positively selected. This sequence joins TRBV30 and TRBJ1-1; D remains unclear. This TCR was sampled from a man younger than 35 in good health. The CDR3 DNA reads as TGTGCCTGGAGCCCAGCTCTGAACACTGAAGCTTTCTTT. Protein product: CAWSPALNTEAFF.